The sequence of this TCR beta chain was determined in a study of graft-versus-host responses after intestinal transplantation. Looking at the study overall: The transplants performed in recipients were multivisceral, liver-intestinal, or isolated intestinal. Induction using anti-thymocyte globulin, followed by tacrolimus and steroids for 3 to 4 years, was given to all recipients. Whole-study findings and limits: Recipient marrow held GvH clones, some first seen in ileum or blood.

This clone occurred once. As yet, its antigen is unknown. Libraries were prepared by immunoSEQ multiplex PCR; TCRdb keeps only in-frame clonotypes and omits some of them. Among around 97,000 clones listed, more than 85% were seen once. This CDR3 is built from 15 residues. Germline CDR1 reads MNHEY; CDR2 reads SVGAGI. V gave up 6 bases and J gave up 2 bases, with 16 bases separating them. This TCR came from a human donor who received an intestinal transplant. The chain combines TRBV6-5 with TRBJ2-5, with D perhaps matching TRBD2 (6 bases). This specimen was unstimulated CD8+ T cells sorted from spleen or lymph node cells, taken before intestinal transplant. Here the CDR3 DNA reads TGTGCCAGCAGACTATTTGCGGGGATGCAAGAGACCCAGTACTTC. Encoded protein: CASRLFAGMQETQYF.